Sequencing of this TCR beta chain was carried out in a study of blood T cell repertoires in COVID-19. As for the study in general: Acute and convalescent COVID-19 samples came from the United States, Italy and Spain. Sources were T cells, B-cell-depleted T cells, or PBMCs; the material itself was cDNA or gDNA.

As originally analysed: Nucleated cell counts were estimated from reference gene primer amplification. TCRdb's table, derived via immunoSEQ multiplex PCR, lists solely in-frame clones and lacks some. The V and J calls and clone size come from that table; D and trimming were worked out from the DNA. The sample has 200,000 to 300,000 clones; approximately 87% are singletons. This TCR derives from a human donor in a cohort sampled during active COVID-19. Sample: peripheral blood.

The CDR3 DNA is TGTGCCAGCAGTCGCGGGACCTTCTTGGGCGGGGAGCTGTTTTTT. Its translation is CASSRGTFLGGELFF. V usage is TRBV6-2 or TRBV6-3 and J usage is TRBJ2-2; TRBD2 is a possible D gene (6 bases). CDR1 is MNHEY and CDR2 is SVGEGT in the germline V gene. The CDR3 is 15 amino acids. The V end was cut by 5 bases, the J end by 7 bases, with 17 bases between.